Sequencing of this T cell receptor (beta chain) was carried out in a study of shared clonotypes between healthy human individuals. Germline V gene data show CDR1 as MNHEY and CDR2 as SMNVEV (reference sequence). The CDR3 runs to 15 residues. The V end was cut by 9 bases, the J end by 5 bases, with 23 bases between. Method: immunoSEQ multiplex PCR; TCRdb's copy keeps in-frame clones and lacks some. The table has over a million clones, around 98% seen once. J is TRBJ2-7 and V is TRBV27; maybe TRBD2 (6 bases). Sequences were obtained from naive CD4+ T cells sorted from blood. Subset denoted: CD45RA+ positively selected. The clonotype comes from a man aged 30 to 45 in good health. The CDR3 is CASRTTGTLYHEQYF. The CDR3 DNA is TGTGCCAGTAGAACCACGGGGACTCTTTACCACGAGCAGTACTTC.